Reported below is one TCR beta chain. Its antigen remains unidentified. The data were taken from a study of cytomegalovirus exposure and HLA in healthy donors. Turning to the study itself: Genotyping of hundreds of donors showed that 80% to 90% belonged to the Caucasian-associated ancestry cluster. Whole-study findings and limits: There were a few CMV-associated chains whose specificity for CMV antigens was confirmed in vitro. TCR beta sequences reportedly predicted the HLA-A and HLA-B alleles of most subjects accurately.

It was with 60 Vbeta and 13 Jbeta primers that the PCR ran. Sequencing was performed with immunoSEQ multiplex PCR; in TCRdb, only in-frame clones are kept and a portion is missing. The sample holds 100,000 or so clones; 60% to 85% are singletons and the top ten take roughly 12%. The sequenced sample was PBMCs. The clonotype comes from a woman between 40 and 55 years old in good health and CMV-seropositive.

This CDR3 is CSVDPRGRRDTEAFF. Written as DNA, the CDR3 is TGCAGCGTTGACCCGCGGGGGCGCAGGGACACTGAAGCTTTCTTT. This sequence joins TRBV29-1 and TRBJ1-1, with D possibly matching TRBD1 (6 bases). V was trimmed by 3 bases and J by 3 bases, leaving 17 bases between them. Germline V CDR1 and CDR2: SQVTM, ANQGSEA. The CDR3 contains 15 residues.